The clone carrying this T cell receptor beta chain has a single count. Under the authors' procedure: From reference gene primer amplification, estimates of nucleated cell counts were derived. Using immunoSEQ multiplex PCR, the repertoire was profiled, and TCRdb retains in-frame clones only, with some absent. The DNA was the basis for D and trimming; V, J and clone size are from that table. The sample lists 49,000 or so clones, 80% to 85% seen once, with around 7.4% in the top ten. The source of the sample is a study of blood T cell repertoires in COVID-19. The overall study: Researchers got acute and convalescent COVID-19 samples from the United States, Italy and Spain. T cells, B-cell-depleted T cells, or PBMCs provided the cDNA or gDNA that served as material.

Deletions cut 8 bases from V and 0 bases from J, with 11 bases between. Germline CDR1 is LNHDA and CDR2 is SQIVND (reference sequence). CDR3 length: 13 residues. The sample consisted of peripheral blood. The receptor was derived from a man aged 60 to 75 with active COVID-19. The chain joins TRBV19 to TRBJ2-7; tentative D call: TRBD2 (6 bases). The CDR3 spells CASAGGNSYEQYF. The DNA of the CDR3 is TGTGCCAGTGCCGGCGGGAACTCCTACGAGCAGTACTTC.